This T cell receptor beta chain emerged from a study of blood T cell repertoires in COVID-19. This clone occurred once. The CDR3 extends over 16 amino acids. Germline V gene lookup returns CDR1 SGHAT and CDR2 FQNNGV. Deletions cut 1 base from V and 5 bases from J, with 17 bases between. The table came from immunoSEQ multiplex PCR; TCRdb's copy has only in-frame clones and leaves some out. The table has some 99,000 clones, 80% to 90% seen once. This clonotype was sampled from a woman older than 75 with active or convalescent COVID-19. This chain uses TRBV11-2 with TRBJ1-2, with D possibly being TRBD1 (5 bases). The source material was peripheral blood. Here the CDR3 DNA reads TGTGCCAGCAGCTTAGCCGCCAGGGCCAGGTCGTATGGCTACACCTTC. Encoded protein: CASSLAARARSYGYTF.